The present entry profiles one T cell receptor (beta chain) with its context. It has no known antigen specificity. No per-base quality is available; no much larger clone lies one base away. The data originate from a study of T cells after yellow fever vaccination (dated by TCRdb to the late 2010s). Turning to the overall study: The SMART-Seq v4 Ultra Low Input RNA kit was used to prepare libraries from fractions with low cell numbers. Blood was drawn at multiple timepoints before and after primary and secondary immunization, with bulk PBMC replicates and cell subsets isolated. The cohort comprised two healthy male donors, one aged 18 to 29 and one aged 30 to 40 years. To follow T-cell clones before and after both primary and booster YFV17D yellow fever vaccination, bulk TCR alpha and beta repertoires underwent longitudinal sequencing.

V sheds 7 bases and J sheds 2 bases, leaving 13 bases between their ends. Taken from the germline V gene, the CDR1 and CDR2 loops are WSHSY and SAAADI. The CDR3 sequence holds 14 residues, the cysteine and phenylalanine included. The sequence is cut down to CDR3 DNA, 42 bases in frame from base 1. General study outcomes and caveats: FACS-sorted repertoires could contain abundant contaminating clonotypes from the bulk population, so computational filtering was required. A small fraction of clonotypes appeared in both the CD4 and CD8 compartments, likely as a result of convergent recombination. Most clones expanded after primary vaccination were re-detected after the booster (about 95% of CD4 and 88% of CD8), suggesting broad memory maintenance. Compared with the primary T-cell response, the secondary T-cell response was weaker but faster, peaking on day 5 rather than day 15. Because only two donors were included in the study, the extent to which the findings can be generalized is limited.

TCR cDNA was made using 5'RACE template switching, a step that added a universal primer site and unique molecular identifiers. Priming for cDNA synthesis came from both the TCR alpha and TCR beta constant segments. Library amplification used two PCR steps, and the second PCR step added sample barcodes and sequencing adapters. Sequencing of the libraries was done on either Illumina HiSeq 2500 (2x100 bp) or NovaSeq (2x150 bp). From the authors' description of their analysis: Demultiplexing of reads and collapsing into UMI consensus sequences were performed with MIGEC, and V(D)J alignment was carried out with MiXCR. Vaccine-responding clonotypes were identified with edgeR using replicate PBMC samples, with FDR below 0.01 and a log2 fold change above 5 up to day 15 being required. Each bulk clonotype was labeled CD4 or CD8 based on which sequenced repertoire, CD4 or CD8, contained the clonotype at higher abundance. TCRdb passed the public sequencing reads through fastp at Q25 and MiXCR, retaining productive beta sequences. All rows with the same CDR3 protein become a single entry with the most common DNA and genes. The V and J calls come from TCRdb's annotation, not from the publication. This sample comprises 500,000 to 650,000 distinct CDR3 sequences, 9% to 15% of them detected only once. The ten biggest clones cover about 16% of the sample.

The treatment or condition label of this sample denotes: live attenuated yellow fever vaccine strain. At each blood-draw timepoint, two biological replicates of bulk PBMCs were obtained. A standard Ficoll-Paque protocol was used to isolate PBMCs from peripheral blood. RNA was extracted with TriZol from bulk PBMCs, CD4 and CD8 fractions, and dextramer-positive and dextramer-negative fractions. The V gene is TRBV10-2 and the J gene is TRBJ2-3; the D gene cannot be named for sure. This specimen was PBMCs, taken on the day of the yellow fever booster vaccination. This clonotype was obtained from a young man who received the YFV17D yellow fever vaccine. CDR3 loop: CASKETSYTDTQYF. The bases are TGCGCCAGCAAGGAGACCTCTTACACAGATACGCAGTATTTT.